These 14 T cell receptor beta chains originate from one sample sequenced in a study of cytomegalovirus exposure and HLA in healthy donors. It was with 60 Vbeta and 13 Jbeta primers that the PCR ran. The assay was immunoSEQ multiplex PCR, and TCRdb's table has in-frame clones only and misses some. The sample carries about 180,000 clones, about 69% recorded once. Sequenced input: PBMCs. Receptors originate from a male donor in good health and CMV-seronegative.

The chain is built from TRBV5-1 and TRBJ2-5; D is perhaps TRBD1 (5 bases). The closer fit of TRBJ2-7 to the DNA end suggests the J call may be wrong. CDR1 is SGHRS and CDR2 is YFSETQ in the germline V gene. The CDR3 contains 13 residues. The CDR3 DNA reads TGCGCCAGCAGCTTGTATCAGGGTAACGAGCAGTACTTC. Protein: CASSLYQGNEQYF.

A remark on this clone: An end of the junction does not agree with germline; a read error may underlie this. The chain links TRBV7-9 to TRBJ2-3; D ambiguous. The CDR3 runs 12 residues. Germline V CDR1 and CDR2: SEHNR, FQNEAQ (reference sequence). CDR3 sequence: CSSSPTTDTQYF. As DNA, the CDR3 is TGTTCCAGCAGCCCTACCACAGATACGCAGTATTTT.

The J gene is TRBJ1-4, the V gene TRBV5-1, with 8 nucleotides matching TRBD1. V shed 4 bases, J shed 6 bases, and the junction held 11 bases outside the gene matches. CDR1 and CDR2 (germline): SGHRS, YFSETQ. The CDR3 has 16 amino acids. CDR3 coding DNA: TGCGCCAGCAGCAGCGGATGGACAGGGAGGTATGAAAAACTGTTTTTT. Residues: CASSSGWTGRYEKLFF.

This chain joins TRBV11-2 and TRBJ1-3; 9 positions match TRBD1. The CDR3 totals 14 residues. V was clipped by 5 bases and J by 1 base; unmatched bases: 0. CDR1 is SGHAT, CDR2 FQNNGV, per germline. The chain's CDR3 is CASSDRGSGNTIYF. CDR3 nucleotide sequence: TGTGCCAGCAGCGACAGGGGGTCTGGAAACACCATATATTTT.

The V gene is TRBV7-3, the J gene TRBJ2-7; D is uncertain. Trimming took off 5 bases at V and 6 bases at J, with 17 bases between the two ends. CDR1 and CDR2 (germline): SGHTA, FQGTGA. The CDR3 is 14 amino acids. DNA of the CDR3: TGTGCCAGCAGCCCCAACTCGAAAGTAACCGAGCAGTACTTC. Amino acids: CASSPNSKVTEQYF.

The V and J genes are TRBV6-1 and TRBJ1-4; possibly TRBD1 for D (5 bases). The V gene's germline CDR1 is MNHNS and CDR2 SASEGT. V was clipped by 7 bases and J by 1 base, with 13 bases between them. This CDR3 region has 15 residues. The CDR3, as DNA: TGTGCCAGCACGTGGGGGAGGCGAACTAATGAAAAACTGTTTTTT. This encodes CASTWGRRTNEKLFF.

As concerns this clone: Other DNA variants within this sample encode the same CDR3. The chain combines TRBV30 with TRBJ1-3; no firm D call. The CDR3 contains 13 residues. Looked up from germline, CDR1 is GTSNPN and CDR2 is SVGIG (reference sequence). Trimming stripped 4 bases from V and 4 bases from J, with 11 bases between. The CDR3 nucleotides read TGTGCCTGGAACCCGGGGAGAGGAAACACCATATATTTT. The encoded protein is CAWNPGRGNTIYF.

This clone was observed a few times. The chain recombines TRBV10-3 with TRBJ2-1; possible D gene TRBD1, 5 bases. CDR1 and CDR2 (germline): ENHRY, SYGVKD. V dropped 2 bases and J dropped 8 bases, with 13 bases sitting between them. This CDR3 spans 14 amino acids. The CDR3 sequence: CAISEGQGWDEQFF. CDR3 coding DNA: TGTGCCATCAGTGAGGGTCAGGGTTGGGATGAGCAGTTCTTC.

This clone was seen a single time. V gene TRBV30 combines with J gene TRBJ2-7; 9 bases align to TRBD1. The V gene's germline CDR1 is GTSNPN and CDR2 SVGIG (reference sequence). This CDR3 has 14 amino acids. Losses at the gene ends were 4 bases for V and 5 bases for J; bases not matched to a gene: 9. The CDR3 DNA is TGTGCCTGGAACTCCGGGACAGGGATCGACGAGCAGTACTTC. It specifies CAWNSGTGIDEQYF. The whole variable domain, filled in from reference TRBV30 and TRBJ2-7, reads SQTIHQWPATLVQPVGSPLSLECTVEGTSNPNLYWYRQAAGRGLQLLFYSVGIGQISSEVPQNLSASRPQDRQFILSSKKLLLSDSGFYLCAWNSGTGIDEQYFGPGTRLTVT.

The chain employs TRBV7-2 and TRBJ2-1; 10 nucleotides agree with TRBD2. This CDR3 comprises 15 residues. V was pared by 6 bases and J by 0 bases, with 2 bases of the junction left unmatched. Germline values: CDR1 SGHTA, CDR2 FQGNSA. In DNA, the CDR3 is TGTGCCAGCAGACTAGCGGGGAGCTCCTACAATGAGCAGTTCTTC. It translates to CASRLAGSSYNEQFF.

The rearrangement links TRBV6-6 to TRBJ2-7, with D possibly being TRBD1 (6 bases). The CDR3 spans 16 residues. V lost 1 base and J 2 bases, leaving 15 bases between the germline ends. In germline, CDR1 is MNHNY, CDR2 SVGAGI (reference sequence). The CDR3 sequence: CASSYYGTKGAYEQYF. In DNA, the CDR3 is TGTGCCAGCAGTTACTATGGGACCAAGGGGGCCTACGAGCAGTACTTC.

This clone was recorded a few times. The V gene is TRBV6-5, the J gene TRBJ1-4; 7 positions match TRBD1. J lost 7 bases, V lost 2 bases, and 4 bases had no gene match. The CDR3 covers 14 residues. Germline CDR1 reads MNHEY; CDR2 reads SVGAGI. The CDR3 reads CASSYATGLEKLFF. CDR3 nucleotide sequence: TGTGCCAGCAGTTACGCGACAGGGCTTGAAAAACTGTTTTTT.

This rearrangement joins TRBV19 to TRBJ1-5; D is perhaps TRBD1 (5 bases). V was trimmed by 1 base and J by 1 base, leaving 11 bases between them. This CDR3 spans 16 amino acids. From germline, CDR1 is LNHDA and CDR2 SQIVND (reference sequence). For the CDR3, the DNA is TGTGCCAGTAGTATAGCTACAGGACAAAGCAATCAGCCCCAGCATTTT. It encodes CASSIATGQSNQPQHF. Full variable domain (missing parts from reference TRBV19 and TRBJ1-5): DGGITQSPKYLFRKEGQNVTLSCEQNLNHDAMYWYRQDPGQGLRLIYYSQIVNDFQKGDIAEGYSVSREKKESFPLTVTSAQKNPTAFYLCASSIATGQSNQPQHFGDGTRLSIL.

Regarding this clone: A single base separates this from a much larger clone, so it may be a read error. The chain uses TRBV11-2 and TRBJ2-5; 9 bases agree with TRBD1. The J call could be wrong; TRBJ2-7 is a better fit for the DNA end. This CDR3 has 13 amino acids. Germline V CDR1 and CDR2: SGHAT, FQNNGV. This CDR3 is CASSPGTGNEQYF. DNA of the CDR3: TGTGCCAGCAGCCCCGGGACAGGGAACGAGCAGTACTTC.